Presented here are 29 T cell receptor beta chains from one specimen sequenced in a study of T-cell reconstitution after alpha-beta-depleted transplantation in children. Preparing the TCRbeta library involved the use of unique molecular identifiers. MiXCR, applied by TCRdb to the PCR reads, yields one record per CDR3 protein. The sample records under 250,000 distinct CDR3 sequences, about 7% being singletons. Sequences were derived from PBMCs, sampled before TCRalphabeta/CD19-depleted stem cell transplant. These TCRs come from a boy aged 2 to 9 with acute lymphoblastic leukemia, due to receive a stem cell transplant.

This clonotype was picked up many times. J is TRBJ2-3 and V is TRBV12-3 or TRBV12-4, with TRBD2 matching 15 bases. The CDR3 has 14 residues. Unmatched junction bases numbered 5, after V lost 8 bases and J lost 8 bases. The CDR3 region has the DNA TGTGCCAGCCAAGGGACTAGCGGGGGGAGTACGCAGTATTTT. Encoded protein: CASQGTSGGSTQYF.

In this sample, this clonotype turned up many times. This chain joins TRBV18 and TRBJ2-5, with 8 bases fitting TRBD2. V lost 1 base, J lost 0 bases, and 7 bases stayed unmatched. The CDR3 has 17 residues. Per germline, CDR1 KGHSH and CDR2 LQKENI. The CDR3 loop reads CASSPLPGGKYQETQYF. The CDR3 DNA reads as TGTGCCAGCTCACCACTCCCGGGGGGGAAGTACCAAGAGACCCAGTACTTC.

Regarding this clonotype: One end of the junction is discordant with germline, which a read error may explain. This chain connects TRBV24-1 to TRBJ2-6; perhaps TRBD1 as D (5 bases). Germline V gives CDR1 KGHDR, CDR2 SFDVKD. This CDR3 has 17 residues. CDR3: CATSSLEAGSGSNVLTF. Written as DNA, the CDR3 is TGTGCCACCAGTTCTTTAGAGGCAGGGTCTGGGTCCAACGTCCTGACTTTC.

This clonotype has more than one count but fewer than ten. V gene TRBV11-2 combines with J gene TRBJ2-7, with 10 bases lining up with TRBD1. The CDR3 runs 17 residues. V lost 5 bases, J lost 2 bases, and 12 bases stayed unmatched. Germline values: CDR1 SGHAT, CDR2 FQNNGV. Here the CDR3 DNA reads TGTGCCAGCAGCCCGACCAGTTGGGACAGGGGTCCCTACGAGCAGTACTTC. This encodes CASSPTSWDRGPYEQYF.

This clonotype occurred a few times. The genes are TRBV4-2 and TRBJ1-2; TRBD1 is a possible D gene (6 bases). V was shortened by 4 bases and J by 6 bases, with 12 bases between the two germline ends. Germline V gene sequence: CDR1 LGHNA, CDR2 YNFKEQ. The CDR3 consists of 13 residues. The CDR3 DNA follows: TGTGCCAGCAGCCTGGGGGGGGCGGATGGCTACACCTTC. Translated, it gives CASSLGGADGYTF.

This clonotype was picked up many times. The CDR3 protein is CASSIRTGYSGNTIYF. CDR3 nucleotide sequence: TGTGCCAGCAGTATACGGACAGGTTACTCTGGAAACACCATATATTTT. The chain couples TRBV27 to TRBJ1-3, with 7 bases identical to TRBD1. CDR1 is MNHEY, CDR2 SMNVEV, per germline (reference sequence). This CDR3 spans 16 amino acids. V lost 5 bases and J lost 0; bases outside the gene matches: 7.

This clonotype showed up many times. V gene TRBV20-1 combines with J gene TRBJ1-2; 7 bases agree with TRBD1. The germline V gene encodes CDR1 DFQATT and CDR2 SNEGSKA (reference sequence). With 3 bases clipped from V and 8 bases from J, the junction kept 9 bases outside the gene matches. The CDR3 is 13 residues long. The CDR3: CSARETGFGGYTF. DNA of the CDR3: TGCAGTGCTAGGGAGACAGGGTTCGGAGGCTACACCTTC.

This clonotype appeared many times. The chain has TRBV12-3 or TRBV12-4 and TRBJ1-2; D not certain. CDR3 length equals 14 residues. V shed 2 bases and J shed 6 bases, with 13 bases lying between them. The CDR3 is CASSLSPQANGYTF. CDR3 coding DNA: TGTGCCAGCAGTTTAAGTCCCCAGGCGAATGGCTACACCTTC.

The chain carries TRBV2 and TRBJ1-1; D gene ambiguous. This CDR3 spans 13 amino acids. CDR1 and CDR2 (germline): SNHLY, FYNNEI. The germline V and J ends were trimmed by 6 bases and 0 bases, with 8 bases remaining between them. CDR3 in amino acids: CASRGVVNTEAFF. In nucleotides, the CDR3 is TGTGCCAGCAGGGGAGTTGTGAACACTGAAGCTTTCTTT.

This clonotype appeared a few times. In nucleotides, the CDR3 is TGTGCCAGCAGTTCCGGGACAGGAGAAGGCTACACCTTC. Protein product: CASSSGTGEGYTF. V gene TRBV27 combines with J gene TRBJ1-2; 8 bases are shared with TRBD1. The CDR3 runs to 13 residues. J lost 8 bases, V lost 4 bases, and 6 bases had no gene match. Germline CDR1 is MNHEY and CDR2 is SMNVEV (reference sequence).

This clonotype was detected many times. This chain's CDR3 is CASSPPTGLLVYEQYF. The CDR3 bases are TGTGCCAGCAGTCCCCCGACAGGGCTACTAGTGTACGAGCAGTACTTC. The J gene is TRBJ2-7, the V gene TRBV28, with 7 bases matching TRBD1. The CDR3 covers 16 residues. J was trimmed by 4 bases and V by 5 bases; bases with no gene match: 14. Looked up from germline, CDR1 is MDHEN and CDR2 is SYDVKM. The full variable domain, completed using reference TRBV28 and TRBJ2-7, is DVKVTQSSRYLVKRTGEKVFLECVQDMDHENMFWYRQDPGLGLRLIYFSYDVKMKEKGDIPEGYSVSREKKERFSLILESASTNQTSMYLCASSPPTGLLVYEQYFGPGTRLTVT.

The chain links TRBV10-3 to TRBJ1-4, with TRBD1 identical over 11 bases. The germline gives CDR1 ENHRY, CDR2 SYGVKD. The CDR3 contains 15 residues. The junction had 4 bases not matched to a gene; V was cut back by 3 bases and J by 7 bases. This CDR3 is CAISERDRGAEKLFF. The CDR3, as DNA: TGTGCCATCAGTGAACGGGACAGGGGGGCTGAAAAACTGTTTTTT.

This clonotype has ten or more counts. CDR3 amino acids: CASSETKGDRTYEQYF. CDR3 DNA sequence: TGTGCCAGCAGTGAAACAAAAGGAGACAGAACCTACGAGCAGTACTTC. This rearrangement joins TRBV25-1 to TRBJ2-7; the D gene is possibly TRBD1 (5 bases). Germline CDR1 and CDR2: MGHDK and SYGVNS. The germline V and J ends were trimmed by 2 bases and 2 bases, with 16 bases remaining between them. The CDR3 is 16 residues long.

This clonotype occurred a few times. This chain uses TRBV30 with TRBJ2-5; 7 positions match TRBD1. CDR1 GTSNPN and CDR2 SVGIG come from the germline V gene (reference sequence). With V trimmed by 2 bases and J by 5 bases, 11 bases remained unmatched. The CDR3 is 15 residues long. The CDR3 nucleotides read TGTGCCTGGAGTTACAGGGGATCCTTGTCGGAGACCCAGTACTTC. Amino acids: CAWSYRGSLSETQYF. The full variable domain, rest sourced from reference TRBV30 and TRBJ2-5, is SQTIHQWPATLVQPVGSPLSLECTVEGTSNPNLYWYRQAAGRGLQLLFYSVGIGQISSEVPQNLSASRPQDRQFILSSKKLLLSDSGFYLCAWSYRGSLSETQYFGPGTRLLVL.

Ten or more counts support this clonotype. The J gene is TRBJ2-1, the V gene TRBV5-1; 8 nucleotides line up with TRBD2. CDR3 size: 15 residues. After removal of 4 bases from V and 9 bases from J, the junction contained 12 bases not matched to a gene. Per the germline V gene, CDR1 is SGHRS and CDR2 is YFSETQ. The CDR3, as DNA: TGCGCCAGCAGCCTCATACCGGGACTAGAAGGTGAGCAGTTCTTC. Residues: CASSLIPGLEGEQFF. Full variable domain (remainder filled in from reference TRBV5-1 and TRBJ2-1): KAGVTQTPRYLIKTRGQQVTLSCSPISGHRSVSWYQQTPGQGLQFLFEYFSETQRNKGNFPGRFSGRQFSNSRSEMNVSTLELGDSALYLCASSLIPGLEGEQFFGPGTRLTVL.

In this sample, this clonotype turned up many times. The rearrangement links TRBV12-5 to TRBJ2-7; 8 positions agree with TRBD1. The CDR3 runs to 15 residues. V shed 6 bases and J 4 bases; nucleotides not matched to a gene: 11. Germline V lookup: CDR1 LGHNT, CDR2 FRNRAP. The CDR3 bases are TGTGCTAGTGGATTTGGACAGGGTGTCAAATACGAGCAGTACTTC. Translation gives CASGFGQGVKYEQYF.

This clonotype was detected ten times or more. The chain joins TRBV20-1 to TRBJ2-1; TRBD2 matches 11 bases. J lost 0 bases, V lost 2 bases, and 12 bases had no gene match. The germline gives CDR1 DFQATT, CDR2 SNEGSKA (reference sequence). CDR3 length: 19 amino acids. CDR3 sequence: CSARLIGTSGSFSYNEQFF. As DNA, the CDR3 is TGCAGTGCTAGACTAATCGGGACTAGCGGATCCTTCTCCTACAATGAGCAGTTCTTC.

In this sample, this clonotype turned up a few times. The chain links TRBV7-8 to TRBJ1-3, with D possibly TRBD1 on 6 matching bases. This CDR3 contains 17 residues. Germline V gene data show CDR1 as SGHVS and CDR2 as FQNEAQ. V shed 4 bases and J shed 1 base, with 17 bases lying between them. CDR3 DNA sequence: TGTGCCAGCAGCTCAAAGGGGCCAGGGGTATCTGGAAACACCATATATTTT. Protein: CASSSKGPGVSGNTIYF.

This clonotype was detected many times. The chain joins TRBV20-1 to TRBJ2-3; unclear D gene. V was cut by 3 bases and J by 4 bases, with 5 bases left in between. Germline CDR1 DFQATT, CDR2 SNEGSKA (reference sequence). The CDR3 runs 11 residues. This CDR3 reads CSASFADTQYF. CDR3 DNA sequence: TGCAGTGCTAGTTTCGCAGATACGCAGTATTTT.

This clonotype has at least ten counts. The genes are TRBV28 and TRBJ2-1; no reliable D call. The germline gives CDR1 MDHEN, CDR2 SYDVKM. V lost 3 bases and J 10 bases, leaving 13 bases between the germline ends. This CDR3 has 13 residues. In DNA, the CDR3 is TGTGCCAGCAGTTTTCTTAGGTTGGGGGAGCAGTTCTTC. It encodes CASSFLRLGEQFF.

This clonotype was seen at least ten times. CDR3 in amino acids: CASSAGLPYEQYF. The CDR3 DNA reads TGTGCCAGCAGTGCTGGCCTCCCCTACGAGCAGTACTTC. This sequence joins TRBV6-1 and TRBJ2-7; D remains unclear. There are 13 residues in the CDR3. Germline V lookup: CDR1 MNHNS, CDR2 SASEGT. V lost 4 bases and J lost 2, with 9 bases in between.

This clonotype showed up just a few times. DNA of the CDR3: TGCAGTGCTAGTGGGGAAGCAGATACGCAGTATTTT. Protein: CSASGEADTQYF. The chain recombines TRBV20-1 with TRBJ2-3; no firm D call. Trimming removed 3 bases from V and 4 bases from J, with 8 bases in between. The CDR3 length is 12 residues. In germline, CDR1 is DFQATT, CDR2 SNEGSKA (reference sequence).

This clonotype was counted at least ten times. The junction differs from germline at one of its ends, possibly a read error. The chain combines TRBV2 with TRBJ2-7; TRBD2 is a possible D gene (7 bases). The CDR3 sequence is 10 residues long. Germline assignment: CDR1 SNHLY and CDR2 FYNNEI. The CDR3 is CASAGARPAF. The CDR3 coding sequence is TGTGCCAGCGCGGGGGCACGACCGGCCTTC.

The rearrangement links TRBV18 to TRBJ2-1, with D perhaps matching TRBD2 (7 bases). The CDR3 is made up of 16 amino acids. Germline loops: CDR1 KGHSH, CDR2 LQKENI. Trimming left V 6 bases short and J 2 bases short, with 17 bases between. This CDR3 is CASSPGAAGAYNEQFF. CDR3 in DNA: TGTGCCAGCTCTCCAGGGGCCGCGGGAGCCTACAATGAGCAGTTCTTC.

This clonotype was recorded a few times. The gene calls are TRBV18 and TRBJ1-2, with D possibly TRBD1 on 6 matching bases. Germline V gives CDR1 KGHSH, CDR2 LQKENI. This CDR3 comprises 14 residues. V shed 3 bases and J shed 7 bases, with 15 bases lying between them. CDR3 DNA sequence: TGTGCCAGCTCACCGTCACAGGGTTGGAGTGGCTACACCTTC. Its protein product is CASSPSQGWSGYTF.

This clonotype was observed at least ten times. The chain uses TRBV28 and TRBJ2-3, with D unresolved. The germline V and J ends were trimmed by 5 bases and 0 bases, with 9 bases remaining between them. Germline V gene lookup returns CDR1 MDHEN and CDR2 SYDVKM. The CDR3 extends over 14 amino acids. DNA for the CDR3: TGTGCCAGCAGTAGAATACCTAGCACAGATACGCAGTATTTT. It yields the protein CASSRIPSTDTQYF.

This clonotype was found many times. This rearrangement joins TRBV29-1 to TRBJ1-4; tentatively, D is TRBD1 (5 bases). V dropped 6 bases and J dropped 1 base, with 12 bases sitting between them. Germline lookup yields CDR1 SQVTM and CDR2 ANQGSEA. This CDR3 contains 14 residues. DNA for the CDR3: TGCAGCGTATCTGGGGCTGTAACTAATGAAAAACTGTTTTTT. Protein sequence: CSVSGAVTNEKLFF.

In its sample, this clonotype was seen a few times. J is TRBJ1-5 and V is TRBV4-2; D is unclear. Germline V CDR1 and CDR2: LGHNA, YNFKEQ. This CDR3 has 14 residues. The V and J ends lost 1 base and 5 bases respectively, with 9 bases between them. This chain's CDR3 is CASSQARIDQPQHF. The CDR3 nucleotides read TGTGCCAGCAGCCAAGCCCGGATTGATCAGCCCCAGCATTTT.

This clonotype was seen at least ten times. The V gene is TRBV20-1, the J gene TRBJ2-7, with 7 bases aligning to TRBD2. Trimming took 6 bases from V and 5 from J; bases not matched to a gene: 10. The CDR3 has 13 amino acids. Germline loops: CDR1 DFQATT, CDR2 SNEGSKA (reference sequence). CDR3 residues: CSATGEGRNEQYF. The DNA for the CDR3 is TGCAGTGCCACCGGGGAGGGTCGGAACGAGCAGTACTTC.